This entry lists 12 T cell receptor beta chains sequenced from one sample in a study of regulatory T cells in long-lasting Graves disease. As for time point: newly diagnosed GD, antithyroid drugs for less than 3 months. The TCR library used RNA extracted from PBMCs. Building the TCR beta libraries relied on iRepertoire HTBI primers, and CDR3 regions underwent Arm-PCR. MiXCR, run by TCRdb on the multiplex PCR reads, gives a single entry per CDR3 protein. The data contain more than 350,000 distinct CDR3 sequences, more than 12% of them singletons. This sample was also put to use in a study of T cells in Graves' hyperthyroidism and ophthalmopathy.

The sequencing here drew on peripheral blood mononuclear cells (PBMCs), taken at new diagnosis, from a patient treated with antithyroid drugs. Every receptor here comes from a woman aged 25 to 39 with Graves disease.

This clonotype was observed at least ten times. The chain links TRBV29-1 to TRBJ1-1; D ambiguous. The germline CDR1 and CDR2 sequences are SQVTM and ANQGSEA. V was trimmed by 5 bases and J by 3 bases, leaving 13 bases between them. This CDR3 region has 13 residues. The CDR3 nucleotides read TGCAGCGTTCGTGTCGCCAGTCACACTGAAGCTTTCTTT. Its translation: CSVRVASHTEAFF. Full variable domain (remainder filled in from reference TRBV29-1 and TRBJ1-1): SAVISQKPSRDICQRGTSLTIQCQVDSQVTMMFWYRQQPGQSLTLIATANQGSEATYESGFVIDKFPISRPNLTFSTLTVSNMSPEDSSIYLCSVRVASHTEAFFGQGTRLTVV.

Many counts were recorded for this clonotype. The rearrangement uses TRBV28 and TRBJ2-1; 12 bases fit TRBD2. This CDR3 is 16 amino acids long. Germline-derived CDR1 and CDR2 are MDHEN and SYDVKM. Germline trimming cut 2 bases from V and 9 bases from J; bases unmatched to any gene: 8. The CDR3 DNA follows: TGTGCCAGCAGTTTAGGGGCTAGCGGGAGGGCAAGTGAGCAGTTCTTC. The encoded protein is CASSLGASGRASEQFF.

V is TRBV15 and J is TRBJ1-1, with no clear D. V was clipped by 0 bases and J by 1 base, with 9 bases between them. The CDR3 covers 15 residues. Germline V gives CDR1 LNHNV, CDR2 YYDKDF (reference sequence). The CDR3 DNA reads as TGTGCCACCAGCAGAGATCTAACGCAGAACACTGAAGCTTTCTTT. It encodes CATSRDLTQNTEAFF.

The chain uses TRBV10-1 and TRBJ1-6; D remains unclear. Germline V gene data show CDR1 as WNHNN and CDR2 as SYGVQD (reference sequence). Trimming pared 0 bases from V and 7 bases from J, leaving 7 bases between. The CDR3 extends over 14 amino acids. CDR3 DNA: TGCGCCAGCAGTGAGTCCGGGCAGAATTCACCCCTCCACTTT. Its translation: CASSESGQNSPLHF.

This clonotype was recorded at least ten times. CDR3 loop: CASSHPTTVGLNTEAFF. The CDR3 nucleotides read TGTGCCAGCAGCCACCCGACCACGGTGGGGTTGAACACTGAAGCTTTCTTT. The chain joins TRBV3-1 to TRBJ1-1, with D hard to call. V lost 3 bases and J lost 0, with 17 bases in between. The germline V gene encodes CDR1 LGHDT and CDR2 YNNKEL (reference sequence). The CDR3 spans 17 residues.

This clonotype showed up many times. The chain combines TRBV7-9 with TRBJ2-2; D not resolved. Germline-derived CDR1 and CDR2 are SEHNR and FQNEAQ (reference sequence). The CDR3 is made up of 15 amino acids. V lost 3 bases and J lost 5, with 13 bases in between. This CDR3 is CASSFTSSSTGELFF. The CDR3 DNA is TGTGCCAGCAGCTTCACAAGTTCCTCGACCGGGGAGCTGTTTTTT.

This clonotype was counted only a few times. The CDR3 loop is CASSLIGQEQFF. In nucleotides, the CDR3 is TGTGCCAGCAGCTTAATCGGCCAGGAGCAGTTCTTC. The chain joins TRBV7-3 to TRBJ2-1; D is unresolved. The germline V gene has CDR1 SGHTA and CDR2 FQGTGA. The V end lost 1 base, the J end lost 10 bases, and 8 bases lay between the germline ends. This CDR3 is 12 amino acids long.

This clonotype was counted ten times or more. The CDR3 nucleotides are TGTGCCAGCCGACGAGGGGACAGCCACTACGAGCAGTACTTC. It translates to CASRRGDSHYEQYF. The genes are TRBV18 and TRBJ2-7, with TRBD1 identical over 7 bases. The CDR3 consists of 14 residues. Unmatched junction bases numbered 10, after V lost 8 bases and J lost 3 bases. Germline V gives CDR1 KGHSH, CDR2 LQKENI.

This clonotype was seen ten or more times. The chain is built from TRBV9 and TRBJ2-5; 12 positions match TRBD2. V lost 0 bases, J lost 1 base, and 4 bases stayed unmatched. This CDR3 region has 17 residues. Germline V gene lookup returns CDR1 SGDLS and CDR2 YYNGEE. CDR3 nucleotide sequence: TGTGCCAGCAGCGTAGCCCCGACTAGCGGGAGCCAAGAGACCCAGTACTTC. Encoded protein: CASSVAPTSGSQETQYF.

The chain employs TRBV9 and TRBJ1-5, with a possible D match to TRBD1 (5 bases). The CDR3 covers 16 residues. The V end was cut by 4 bases, the J end by 2 bases, with 16 bases between. Germline CDR1 reads SGDLS; CDR2 reads YYNGEE. CDR3 amino acids: CASSKTSGLGNQPQHF. Written as DNA, the CDR3 is TGTGCCAGCAGCAAGACCTCAGGGTTAGGCAATCAGCCCCAGCATTTT.

J is TRBJ1-4 and V is TRBV4-1; TRBD1 matches at 9 bases. Germline CDR1 is MGHRA and CDR2 is YSYEKL. The V and J ends lost 6 bases and 6 bases, in that order; junction bases with no gene match: 17. The CDR3 is 18 residues long. As DNA, the CDR3 is TGCGCCAGCAGATTCCAGGACAGGGGTTATGGGGAGGATGAAAAACTGTTTTTT. Translating it yields CASRFQDRGYGEDEKLFF.

J is TRBJ2-1 and V is TRBV29-1; D unresolved. Trimming stripped 6 bases from V and 5 bases from J, with 8 bases between. The CDR3 consists of 11 residues. Germline CDR1 SQVTM, CDR2 ANQGSEA. CDR3 residues: CSVPFNNEQFF. The CDR3 DNA is TGCAGCGTCCCGTTTAACAATGAGCAGTTCTTC.